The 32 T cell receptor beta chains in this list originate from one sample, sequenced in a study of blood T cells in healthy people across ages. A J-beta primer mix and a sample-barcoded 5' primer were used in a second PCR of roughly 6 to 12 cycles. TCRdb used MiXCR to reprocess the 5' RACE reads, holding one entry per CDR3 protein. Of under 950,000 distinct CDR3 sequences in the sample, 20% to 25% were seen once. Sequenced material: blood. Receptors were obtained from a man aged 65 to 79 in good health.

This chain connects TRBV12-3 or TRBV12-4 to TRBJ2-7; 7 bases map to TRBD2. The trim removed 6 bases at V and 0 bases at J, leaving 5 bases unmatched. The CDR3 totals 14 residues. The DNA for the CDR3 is TGTGCCAGCAGCTCGACTAGCCCCTCCTACGAGCAGTACTTC. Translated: CASSSTSPSYEQYF.

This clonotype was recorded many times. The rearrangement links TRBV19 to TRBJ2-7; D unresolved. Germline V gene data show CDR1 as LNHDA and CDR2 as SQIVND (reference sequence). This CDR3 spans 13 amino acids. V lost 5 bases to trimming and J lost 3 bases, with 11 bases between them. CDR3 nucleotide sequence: TGTGCCAGTAGTTCTCCCGGACGCTACGAGCAGTACTTC. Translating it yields CASSSPGRYEQYF.

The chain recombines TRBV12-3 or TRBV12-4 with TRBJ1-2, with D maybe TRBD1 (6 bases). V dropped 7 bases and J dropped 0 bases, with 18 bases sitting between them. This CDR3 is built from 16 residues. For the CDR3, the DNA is TGTGCCAGCATCACAACCGACAGGAGAACTAACTATGGCTACACCTTC. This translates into CASITTDRRTNYGYTF.

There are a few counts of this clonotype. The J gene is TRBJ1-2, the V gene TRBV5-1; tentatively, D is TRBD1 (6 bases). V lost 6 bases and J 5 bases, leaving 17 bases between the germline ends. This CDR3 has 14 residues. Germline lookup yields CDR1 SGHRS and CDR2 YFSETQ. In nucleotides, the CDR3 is TGCGCCAGCAACTCAGCAGGGGAGAATTATGGCTACACCTTC. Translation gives CASNSAGENYGYTF.

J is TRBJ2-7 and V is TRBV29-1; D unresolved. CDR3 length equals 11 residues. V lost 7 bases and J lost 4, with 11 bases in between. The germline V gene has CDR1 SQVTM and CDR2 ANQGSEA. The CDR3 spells CSGLSRYEQYF. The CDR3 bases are TGCAGCGGACTCAGTAGGTACGAGCAGTACTTC.

CDR3 nucleotide sequence: TGTGCCAGCAGCTTAGGGGCGGGAGGCCTCTACGAGCAGTACGTC. It yields the protein CASSLGAGGLYEQYV. The rearrangement uses TRBV11-2 and TRBJ2-7, with 8 positions matching TRBD2. Trimming at V came to 1 base and at J to 3 bases, leaving 5 bases not matched to a gene. CDR1 and CDR2 (germline): SGHAT, FQNNGV. CDR3 size: 15 residues.

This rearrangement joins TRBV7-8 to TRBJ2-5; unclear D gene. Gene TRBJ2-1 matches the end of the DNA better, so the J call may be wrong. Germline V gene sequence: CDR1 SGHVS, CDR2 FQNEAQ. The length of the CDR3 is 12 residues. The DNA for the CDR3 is TGTGCCAGCAGCTTAGTAAAAAATGAGCAGTTCTTC. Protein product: CASSLVKNEQFF.

Here the CDR3 reads CASSPRGGRADTQYF. In nucleotides, the CDR3 is TGTGCCAGCAGTCCCCGCGGGGGGCGAGCAGATACGCAGTATTTT. The gene calls are TRBV6-5 and TRBJ2-3, with 8 bases identical to TRBD2. The length of the CDR3 is 15 residues. The germline CDR1 and CDR2 sequences are MNHEY and SVGAGI. The V gene end was trimmed by 5 bases and the J gene end by 4 bases; junction bases not matched to a gene: 8.

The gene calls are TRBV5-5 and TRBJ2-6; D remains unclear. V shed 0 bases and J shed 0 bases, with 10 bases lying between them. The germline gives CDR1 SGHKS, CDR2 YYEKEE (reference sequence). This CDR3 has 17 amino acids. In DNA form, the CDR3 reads TGTGCCAGCAGCTTGGTCCAGTTCCGCTCTGGGGCCAACGTCCTGACTTTC. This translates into CASSLVQFRSGANVLTF.

The CDR3 coding sequence is TGCAGTGCTCCAACAGGGGGCCGGCGAAATACCCTAATGAACACTGAAGCTTTCTTT. This gives the protein CSAPTGGRRNTLMNTEAFF. V usage is TRBV20-1 and J usage is TRBJ1-1, with TRBD1 identical over 9 bases. The ends lost 5 bases at V and 0 bases at J; junction bases unmatched: 19. The length of the CDR3 is 19 residues. The V gene's germline CDR1 is DFQATT and CDR2 SNEGSKA (reference sequence).

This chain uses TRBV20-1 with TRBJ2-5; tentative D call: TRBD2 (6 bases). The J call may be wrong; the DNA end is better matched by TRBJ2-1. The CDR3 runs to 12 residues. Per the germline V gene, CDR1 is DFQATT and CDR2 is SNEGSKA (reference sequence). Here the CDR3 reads CSATDGGNEQFF. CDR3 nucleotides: TGCAGTGCAACGGACGGGGGCAATGAGCAGTTCTTC.

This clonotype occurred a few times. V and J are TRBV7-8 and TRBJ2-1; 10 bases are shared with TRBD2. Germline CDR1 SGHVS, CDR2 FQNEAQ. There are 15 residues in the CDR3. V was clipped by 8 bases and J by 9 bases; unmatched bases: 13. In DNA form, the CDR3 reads TGTGCCAGCTACACGAAAAGCGGGGGGGCCTCTGAGCAGTTCTTC. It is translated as CASYTKSGGASEQFF. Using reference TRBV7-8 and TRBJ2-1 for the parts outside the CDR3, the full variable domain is GAGVSQSPRYKVAKRGQDVALRCDPISGHVSLFWYQQALGQGPEFLTYFQNEAQLDKSGLPSDRFFAERPEGSVSTLKIQRTQQEDSAVYLCASYTKSGGASEQFFGPGTRLTVL.

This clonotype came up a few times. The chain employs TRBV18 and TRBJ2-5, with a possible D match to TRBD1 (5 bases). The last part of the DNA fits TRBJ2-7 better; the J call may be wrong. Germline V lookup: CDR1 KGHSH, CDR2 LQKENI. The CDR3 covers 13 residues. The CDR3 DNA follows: TGTGCCAGCTCAATTGCAGGGACCTACGAGCAGTACGTC. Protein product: CASSIAGTYEQYV.

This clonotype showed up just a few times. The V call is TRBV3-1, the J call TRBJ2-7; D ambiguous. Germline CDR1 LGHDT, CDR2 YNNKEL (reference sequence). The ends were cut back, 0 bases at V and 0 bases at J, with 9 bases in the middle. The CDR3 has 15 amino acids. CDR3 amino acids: CASSQDLRLSYEQYF. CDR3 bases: TGTGCCAGCAGCCAAGATCTGCGCCTCTCCTACGAGCAGTACTTC.

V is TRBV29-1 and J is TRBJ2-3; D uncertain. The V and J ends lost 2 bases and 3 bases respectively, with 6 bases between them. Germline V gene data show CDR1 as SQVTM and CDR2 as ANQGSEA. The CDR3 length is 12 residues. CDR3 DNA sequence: TGCAGCGTTGAAAGGGAAACAGATACGCAGTATTTT. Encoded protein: CSVERETDTQYF.

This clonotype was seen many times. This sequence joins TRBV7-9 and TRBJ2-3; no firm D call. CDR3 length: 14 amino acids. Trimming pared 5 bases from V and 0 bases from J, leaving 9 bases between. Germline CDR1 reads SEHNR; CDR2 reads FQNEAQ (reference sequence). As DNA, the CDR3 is TGTGCCAGCAGCCTCTCCCTAAGCACAGATACGCAGTATTTT. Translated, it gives CASSLSLSTDTQYF.

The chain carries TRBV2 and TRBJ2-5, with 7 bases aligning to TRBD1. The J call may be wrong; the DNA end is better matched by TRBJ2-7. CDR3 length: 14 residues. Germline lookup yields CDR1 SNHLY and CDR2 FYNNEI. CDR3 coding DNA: TGTGCCAGAGCTTCGACAGGGAGTAGCTACGAGCAGTACTTC. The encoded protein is CARASTGSSYEQYF.

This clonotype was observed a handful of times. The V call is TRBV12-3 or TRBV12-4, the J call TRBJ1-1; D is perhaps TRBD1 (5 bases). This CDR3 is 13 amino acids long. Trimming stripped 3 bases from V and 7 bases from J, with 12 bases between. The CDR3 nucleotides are TGTGCCAGCAGTTTTAAAACAGGCTATGAAGCTTTCTTT. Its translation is CASSFKTGYEAFF.

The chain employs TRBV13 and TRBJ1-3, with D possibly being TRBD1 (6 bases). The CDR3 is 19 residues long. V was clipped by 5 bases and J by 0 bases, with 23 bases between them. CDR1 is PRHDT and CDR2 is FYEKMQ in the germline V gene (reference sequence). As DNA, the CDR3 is TGTGCCAGCAGCCAGTACCGGGACACTTGGGAGTTCTCTGGAAACACCATATATTTT. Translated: CASSQYRDTWEFSGNTIYF. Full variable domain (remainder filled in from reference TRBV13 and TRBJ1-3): AAGVIQSPRHLIKEKRETATLKCYPIPRHDTVYWYQQGPGQDPQFLISFYEKMQSDKGSIPDRFSAQQFSDYHSELNMSSLELGDSALYFCASSQYRDTWEFSGNTIYFGEGSWLTVV.

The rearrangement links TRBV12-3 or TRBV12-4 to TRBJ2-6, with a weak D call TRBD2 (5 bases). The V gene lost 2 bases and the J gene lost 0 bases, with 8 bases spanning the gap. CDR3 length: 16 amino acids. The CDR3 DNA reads TGTGCCAGCAGTTTAATGGGGAGCTCTGGGGCCAACGTCCTGACTTTC. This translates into CASSLMGSSGANVLTF.

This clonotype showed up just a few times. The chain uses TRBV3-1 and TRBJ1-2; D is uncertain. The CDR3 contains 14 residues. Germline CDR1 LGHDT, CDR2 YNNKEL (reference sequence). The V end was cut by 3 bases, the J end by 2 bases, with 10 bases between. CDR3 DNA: TGTGCCAGCAGCCACGAGGCAACGAACTATGGCTACACCTTC. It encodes CASSHEATNYGYTF.

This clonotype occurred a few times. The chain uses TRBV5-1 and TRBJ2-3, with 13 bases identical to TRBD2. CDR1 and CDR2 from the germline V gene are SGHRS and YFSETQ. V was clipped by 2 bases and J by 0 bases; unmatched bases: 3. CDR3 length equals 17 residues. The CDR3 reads CASSLRTSGGSTDTQYF. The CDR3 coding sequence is TGCGCCAGCAGCTTAAGGACTAGCGGGGGTAGCACAGATACGCAGTATTTT.

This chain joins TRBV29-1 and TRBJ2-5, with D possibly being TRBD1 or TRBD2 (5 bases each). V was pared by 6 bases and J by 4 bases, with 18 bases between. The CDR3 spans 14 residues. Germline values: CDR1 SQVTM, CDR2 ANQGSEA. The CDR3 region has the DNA TGCAGCGTCAAACCTCGGGACCTAGGAGAGACCCAGTACTTC. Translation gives CSVKPRDLGETQYF.

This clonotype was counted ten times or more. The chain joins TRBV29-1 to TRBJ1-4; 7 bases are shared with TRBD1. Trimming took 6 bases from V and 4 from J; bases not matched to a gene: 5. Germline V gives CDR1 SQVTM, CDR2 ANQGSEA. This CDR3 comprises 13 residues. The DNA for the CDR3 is TGCAGCGTCTCAGGGGGTAATAATGAAAAACTGTTTTTT. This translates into CSVSGGNNEKLFF.

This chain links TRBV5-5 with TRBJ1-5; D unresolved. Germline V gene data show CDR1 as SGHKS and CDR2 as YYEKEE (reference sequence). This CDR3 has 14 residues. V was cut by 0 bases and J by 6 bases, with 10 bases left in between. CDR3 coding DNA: TGTGCCAGCAGCTTGGCCGCCGTCGCTCAGCCCCAGCATTTT. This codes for CASSLAAVAQPQHF.

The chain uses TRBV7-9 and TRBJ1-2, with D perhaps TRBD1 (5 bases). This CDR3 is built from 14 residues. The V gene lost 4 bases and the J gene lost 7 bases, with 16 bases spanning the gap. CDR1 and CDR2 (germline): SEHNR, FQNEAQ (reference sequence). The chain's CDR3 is CASSSPLGGGGYTF. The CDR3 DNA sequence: TGTGCCAGCAGCTCACCTCTAGGTGGGGGTGGCTACACCTTC. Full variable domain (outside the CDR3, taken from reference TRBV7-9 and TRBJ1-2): DTGVSQNPRHKITKRGQNVTFRCDPISEHNRLYWYRQTLGQGPEFLTYFQNEAQLEKSRLLSDRFSAERPKGSFSTLEIQRTEQGDSAMYLCASSSPLGGGGYTFGSGTRLTVV.

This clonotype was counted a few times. This chain's CDR3 is CAVKREGGHANEQFF. The CDR3 DNA sequence: TGTGCCGTCAAAAGAGAGGGGGGACACGCCAATGAGCAGTTCTTC. The V call is TRBV2, the J call TRBJ2-1; tentatively, D is TRBD1 or TRBD2 (6 bases each). Per the germline V gene, CDR1 is SNHLY and CDR2 is FYNNEI. CDR3 length: 15 amino acids. The germline V and J ends were trimmed by 11 bases and 6 bases, with 23 bases remaining between them.

CDR3 residues: CSANPTGIGYGYTF. The CDR3, as DNA: TGCAGTGCCAACCCGACAGGGATCGGCTATGGCTACACCTTC. This chain uses TRBV20-1 with TRBJ1-2, with TRBD1 matching over 7 bases. The germline V gene has CDR1 DFQATT and CDR2 SNEGSKA (reference sequence). CDR3 length equals 14 residues. The V segment lost 6 bases and the J segment 4 bases; nucleotides outside the gene matches: 11.

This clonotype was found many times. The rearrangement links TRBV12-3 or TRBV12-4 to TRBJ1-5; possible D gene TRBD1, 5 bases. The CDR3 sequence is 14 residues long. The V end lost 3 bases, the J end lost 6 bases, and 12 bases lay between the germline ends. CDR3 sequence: CASSFRDTSQPQHF. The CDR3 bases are TGTGCCAGCAGTTTCAGGGATACGAGTCAGCCCCAGCATTTT.

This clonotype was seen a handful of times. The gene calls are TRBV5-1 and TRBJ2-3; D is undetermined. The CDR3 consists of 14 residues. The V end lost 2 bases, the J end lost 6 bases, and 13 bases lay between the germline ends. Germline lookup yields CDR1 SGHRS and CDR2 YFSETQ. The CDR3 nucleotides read TGCGCCAGCAGCTTTGTAGGAGTGTCGGATACGCAGTATTTT. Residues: CASSFVGVSDTQYF.

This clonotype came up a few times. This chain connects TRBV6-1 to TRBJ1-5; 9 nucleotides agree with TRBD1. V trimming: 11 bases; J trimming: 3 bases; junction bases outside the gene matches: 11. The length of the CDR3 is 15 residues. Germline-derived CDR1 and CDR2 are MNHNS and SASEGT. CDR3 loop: CAGTRTGEDNQPQHF. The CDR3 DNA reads TGTGCCGGCACCAGGACAGGGGAAGACAATCAGCCCCAGCATTTT.

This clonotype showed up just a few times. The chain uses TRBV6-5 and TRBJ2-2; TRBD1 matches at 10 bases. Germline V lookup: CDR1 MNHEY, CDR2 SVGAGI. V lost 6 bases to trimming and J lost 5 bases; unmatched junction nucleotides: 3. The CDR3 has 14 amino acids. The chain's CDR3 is CASRRTGGTGELFF. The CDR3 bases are TGTGCCAGCAGACGGACAGGGGGTACCGGGGAGCTGTTTTTT.